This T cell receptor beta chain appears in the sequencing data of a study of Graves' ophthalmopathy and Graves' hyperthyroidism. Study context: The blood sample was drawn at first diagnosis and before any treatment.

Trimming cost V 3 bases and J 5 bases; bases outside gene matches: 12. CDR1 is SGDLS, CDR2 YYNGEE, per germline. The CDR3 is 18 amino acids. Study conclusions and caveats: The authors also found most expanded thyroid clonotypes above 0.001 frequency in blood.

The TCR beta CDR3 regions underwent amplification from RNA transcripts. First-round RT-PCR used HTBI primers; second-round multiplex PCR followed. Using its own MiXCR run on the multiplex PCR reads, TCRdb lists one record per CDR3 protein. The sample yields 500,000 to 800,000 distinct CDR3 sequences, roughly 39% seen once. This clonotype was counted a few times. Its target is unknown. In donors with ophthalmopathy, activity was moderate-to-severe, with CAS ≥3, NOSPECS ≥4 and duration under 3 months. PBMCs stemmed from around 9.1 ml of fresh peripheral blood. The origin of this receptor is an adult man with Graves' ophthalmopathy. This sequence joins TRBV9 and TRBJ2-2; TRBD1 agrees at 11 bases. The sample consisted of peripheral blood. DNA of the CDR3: TGTGCCAGCAGCGCCACATCCGGGACAGGGGGAAATACCGGGGAGCTGTTTTTT. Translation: CASSATSGTGGNTGELFF. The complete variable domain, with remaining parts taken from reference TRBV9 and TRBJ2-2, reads DSGVTQTPKHLITATGQRVTLRCSPRSGDLSVYWYQQSLDQGLQFLIQYYNGEERAKGNILERFSAQQFPDLHSELNLSSLELGDSALYFCASSATSGTGGNTGELFFGEGSRLTVL.